One sample yielded the 20 T cell receptor beta chains listed below, sequenced in a study of T cells in localized non-small cell lung cancer. Repertoires were generated with immunoSEQ multiplex PCR, while TCRdb's copy carries only in-frame clones and drops some. The table has approximately 40,000 clones, about 90% seen once. Specimen: peripheral blood, collected before any cancer treatment. The receptors here all came from a man aged 35 to 69 with stage I lung adenocarcinoma.

This sequence joins TRBV2 and TRBJ2-1, with D hard to call. Germline V CDR1 and CDR2: SNHLY, FYNNEI. The V end was cut by 2 bases, the J end by 4 bases, with 15 bases between. There are 16 residues in the CDR3. For the CDR3, the DNA is TGTGCCAGCAGTGAACGTCGTTCTTTAGGATACAATGAGCAGTTCTTC. It specifies CASSERRSLGYNEQFF.

This chain connects TRBV19 to TRBJ2-3; either TRBD1 or TRBD2 may supply D (5 bases each). The ends were cut back, 3 bases at V and 1 base at J, with 11 bases in the middle. This CDR3 contains 15 residues. Per the germline V gene, CDR1 is LNHDA and CDR2 is SQIVND (reference sequence). The chain's CDR3 is CASSIGAFGTDTQYF. In nucleotides, the CDR3 is TGTGCCAGTAGTATCGGGGCGTTCGGCACAGATACGCAGTATTTT.

This chain links TRBV5-6 with TRBJ1-3; D is possibly TRBD1 (6 bases). The CDR3 runs to 15 residues. Germline CDR1 is SGHDT and CDR2 is YYEEEE. The V end lost 2 bases, the J end lost 0 bases, and 9 bases lay between the germline ends. The CDR3 bases are TGTGCCAGCAGCTTCGACAGGACCTCTGGAAACACCATATATTTT. It is translated as CASSFDRTSGNTIYF.

The chain joins TRBV5-1 to TRBJ2-1; D is undetermined. Between the trimmed V and J ends, which lost 2 bases and 6 bases, there was a span of 9 bases. The CDR3 consists of 13 residues. Germline V gene data show CDR1 as SGHRS and CDR2 as YFSETQ. CDR3 amino acids: CASSFTPSNEQFF. CDR3 nucleotide sequence: TGCGCCAGCAGCTTTACGCCTAGCAATGAGCAGTTCTTC.

The gene calls are TRBV28 and TRBJ2-3, with TRBD2 matching 7 bases. The CDR3 length is 12 residues. The ends lost 6 bases at V and 5 bases at J; junction bases unmatched: 2. The germline CDR1 and CDR2 sequences are MDHEN and SYDVKM. CDR3 DNA sequence: TGTGCCAGCAGGGGAGGGAAAGATACGCAGTATTTT. Protein sequence: CASRGGKDTQYF.

This chain joins TRBV18 and TRBJ2-6; D may be TRBD1 (5 bases). Germline-derived CDR1 and CDR2 are KGHSH and LQKENI. The ends were cut back, 3 bases at V and 0 bases at J, with 9 bases in the middle. The CDR3 runs to 16 residues. CDR3 DNA sequence: TGTGCCAGCTCACCGAGACAGAACTCTGGGGCCAACGTCCTGACTTTC. Amino acids: CASSPRQNSGANVLTF.

The chain combines TRBV6-5 with TRBJ2-7; D is unresolved. This CDR3 has 15 residues. Germline CDR1 and CDR2: MNHEY and SVGAGI. The ends were cut back, 6 bases at V and 0 bases at J, with 15 bases in the middle. The CDR3 DNA sequence: TGTGCCAGCAGCAAAGGACGGGCCCCCTCCTACGAGCAGTACTTC. Translated, it gives CASSKGRAPSYEQYF.

V is TRBV4-3 and J is TRBJ2-7; D call uncertain. This CDR3 is 15 amino acids long. CDR1 LGHNA and CDR2 YSLEER come from the germline V gene. V lost 0 bases and J 3 bases, leaving 12 bases between the germline ends. This chain's CDR3 is CASSQDWVGFYEQYF. In nucleotides, the CDR3 is TGCGCCAGCAGCCAAGATTGGGTAGGGTTCTACGAGCAGTACTTC.

This clone has only one observation. V gene TRBV6-4 combines with J gene TRBJ2-7; TRBD2 matches 11 bases. This CDR3 contains 20 residues. Germline lookup yields CDR1 MRHNA and CDR2 SNTAGT. The V gene end was trimmed by 6 bases and the J gene end by 2 bases; junction bases not matched to a gene: 21. The CDR3 loop reads CASRNETGLAGGRGTYEQYF. CDR3 DNA sequence: TGTGCCAGCAGGAACGAGACGGGGCTAGCGGGAGGCCGGGGAACCTACGAGCAGTACTTC.

The genes are TRBV6-1 and TRBJ1-5; D might be TRBD1 (5 bases). This CDR3 is 16 amino acids long. Per the germline V gene, CDR1 is MNHNS and CDR2 is SASEGT. Trimming pared 2 bases from V and 2 bases from J, leaving 13 bases between. DNA for the CDR3: TGTGCCAGCAGTGAAAGGGAAAGAGGGGGCAATCAGCCCCAGCATTTT. This sequence encodes CASSERERGGNQPQHF.

The rearrangement links TRBV29-1 to TRBJ1-2, with TRBD1 as a possible D gene (5 bases). The CDR3 consists of 13 residues. Germline-derived CDR1 and CDR2 are SQVTM and ANQGSEA. The V and J ends lost 7 bases and 5 bases respectively, with 17 bases between them. CDR3 nucleotide sequence: TGCAGCGCACTCGGCGGGACTATATATGGCTACACCTTC. Protein: CSALGGTIYGYTF.

V and J are TRBV7-8 and TRBJ1-1; D is perhaps TRBD1 (5 bases). The CDR3 runs to 13 residues. V shed 5 bases and J shed 6 bases, with 13 bases lying between them. Germline values: CDR1 SGHVS, CDR2 FQNEAQ. For the CDR3, the DNA is TGTGCCAGCAGCCTATGGGGGGAAGCTGAAGCTTTCTTT. Translation gives CASSLWGEAEAFF.

Here the CDR3 reads CATSRGTGGNQPQHF. The CDR3 region has the DNA TGTGCCACCAGCAGAGGGACAGGGGGCAATCAGCCCCAGCATTTT. The chain combines TRBV15 with TRBJ1-5; 9 positions match TRBD1. This CDR3 region has 15 residues. Germline lookup yields CDR1 LNHNV and CDR2 YYDKDF (reference sequence). V dropped 1 base and J dropped 2; count of bases not matched to a gene: 0.

The chain joins TRBV6-5 to TRBJ2-3; unclear D gene. V was cut by 2 bases and J by 0 bases, with 9 bases left in between. The germline CDR1 and CDR2 sequences are MNHEY and SVGAGI. The CDR3 is made up of 15 amino acids. CDR3 protein: CASSYGPHSTDTQYF. The CDR3 DNA reads as TGTGCCAGCAGTTACGGGCCCCATAGCACAGATACGCAGTATTTT.

The chain employs TRBV28 and TRBJ2-7; no clear D gene. V lost 2 bases and J 3 bases, leaving 8 bases between the germline ends. The germline gives CDR1 MDHEN, CDR2 SYDVKM. The CDR3 runs 13 residues. The CDR3 bases are TGTGCCAGCAGTTTACGGCCGTACTACGAGCAGTACTTC. Protein sequence: CASSLRPYYEQYF. Full variable domain (missing parts from reference TRBV28 and TRBJ2-7): DVKVTQSSRYLVKRTGEKVFLECVQDMDHENMFWYRQDPGLGLRLIYFSYDVKMKEKGDIPEGYSVSREKKERFSLILESASTNQTSMYLCASSLRPYYEQYFGPGTRLTVT.

This clone is labeled as medium-sized. The chain has TRBV7-9 and TRBJ1-4; D uncertain. The germline V and J ends were trimmed by 5 bases and 12 bases, with 13 bases remaining between them. Germline V gene data show CDR1 as SEHNR and CDR2 as FQNEAQ (reference sequence). CDR3 length equals 12 residues. The CDR3 here is CASSANPSELFF. The CDR3 DNA reads as TGTGCCAGCAGCGCAAACCCGTCGGAACTGTTTTTT.

V is TRBV6-1 and J is TRBJ1-1; D call uncertain. The CDR3 extends over 15 amino acids. The ends were cut back, 0 bases at V and 3 bases at J, with 11 bases in the middle. From germline, CDR1 is MNHNS and CDR2 SASEGT. CDR3 nucleotide sequence: TGTGCCAGCAGTGAAGCAGGCGGTGCGGACACTGAAGCTTTCTTT. Protein: CASSEAGGADTEAFF.

CDR3 residues: CASSKEVRYREEGNTEAFF. Written as DNA, the CDR3 is TGTGCCAGCAGCAAAGAGGTGCGTTACAGGGAAGAAGGGAACACTGAAGCTTTCTTT. The chain joins TRBV21-1 to TRBJ1-1; the D call in the table, TRBD1, was not verified against the DNA. TRBV21-1 is assigned pseudogene status. This CDR3 comprises 19 residues.

The chain combines TRBV7-8 with TRBJ1-2, with D possibly matching TRBD1 (5 bases). Germline assignment: CDR1 SGHVS and CDR2 FQNEAQ. The V gene lost 1 base and the J gene lost 7 bases, with 10 bases spanning the gap. This CDR3 has 13 residues. The CDR3 loop is CASSLGGTRGYTF. The CDR3 DNA sequence: TGTGCCAGCAGCTTAGGGGGGACTCGTGGCTACACCTTC.

The gene calls are TRBV28 and TRBJ2-7; D not resolved. V lost 0 bases to trimming and J lost 3 bases, with 3 bases between them. The CDR3 extends over 12 amino acids. The V gene's germline CDR1 is MDHEN and CDR2 SYDVKM. The CDR3 reads CASSLWGYEQYF. The CDR3 bases are TGTGCCAGCAGTTTATGGGGCTACGAGCAGTACTTC.